This entry lists 2 T cell receptor beta chains sequenced from one sample in a study of T cell repertoires in cytomegalovirus infection. TCRdb ran MiXCR on the reads and lists one entry per CDR3 protein. The sample comprises about 110,000 distinct CDR3 sequences, roughly 31% of which are singletons, and 41% rests with the top ten. No cognate antigen is known for these TCRs. The starting material was CD8+ T cells from cultured PBMCs, obtained from culture after CMV antigen stimulation. The source is a human donor in good health (CMV status not recorded). Some clones in this sample may be carry-over from other donors' samples.

The V gene is TRBV6-2 or TRBV6-3, the J gene TRBJ2-1, with D perhaps given as TRBD1 or TRBD2 (6 bases each). Trimming stripped 2 bases from V and 4 bases from J, with 15 bases between. Germline V gives CDR1 MNHEY, CDR2 SVGEGT. The CDR3 is 16 residues long. The chain's CDR3 is CASSYRGALLYNEQFF. The CDR3 nucleotides read TGTGCCAGCAGTTACAGGGGGGCCCTCTTGTACAATGAGCAGTTCTTC.

This clonotype was found a few times. The V gene is TRBV2, the J gene TRBJ2-1, with TRBD2 matching 10 bases. Germline assignment: CDR1 SNHLY and CDR2 FYNNEI. V trimming: 6 bases; J trimming: 7 bases; junction bases outside the gene matches: 9. This CDR3 is built from 15 residues. The CDR3 is CASSITAGGLNEQFF. The CDR3 DNA is TGTGCCAGCAGCATTACAGCGGGGGGGCTTAATGAGCAGTTCTTC.